This T cell receptor (beta chain) was observed in a study of shared clonotypes between healthy human individuals. About the research overall: CD4 naive and CD4 memory each took three plates per donor, while CD8 naive took two and CD8 memory one.

Broader study findings: Read depth was anticipated to influence clonotype sharing among donors. In the sorted subsets, rarefaction showed sequencing was incomplete despite large depth.

The method was immunoSEQ multiplex PCR; TCRdb's version includes in-frame clones alone and lacks a portion of them. Among roughly 1 million clones listed, about 75% were seen once. This clone occurred many times. Antigen: not known. The CDR3 length is 14 residues. CDR1 SGHVS and CDR2 FQNEAQ come from the germline V gene. Trimming pared 1 base from V and 4 bases from J, leaving 10 bases between. Splitting of CD4+ cells produced CD45RA+ naive and CD45RA-negative memory subsets. This clonotype originated in a man between 18 and 29 years old in good health. Sequenced sample: memory CD4+ T cells sorted from blood. Subset indicated: CD45RA-negative fraction. The gene calls are TRBV7-8 and TRBJ1-1; D not resolved. Here the CDR3 DNA reads TGTGCCAGCAGCTTAGGGGAGATTGGCACTGAAGCTTTCTTT. It translates to CASSLGEIGTEAFF.